This T cell receptor beta chain was recorded in a study of OX40 agonist ivuxolimab in advanced cancers. Regarding the study in general: Ivuxolimab was a fully human IgG2 agonistic monoclonal antibody targeting the costimulatory receptor OX40 (CD134). The dose-escalation cohort was around 83% male with a mean age of roughly 62 years, ranging from 23 to 79. Peripheral TCRbeta sequencing was intended to test whether TCR sequence diversity was altered and clonal T-cell expansion was caused by ivuxolimab. Partial responses occurred in three dose-escalation patients, of whom one had hepatocellular carcinoma and two had cutaneous melanoma. The monotherapy dose-escalation portion (N ≈ 52 patients) of the phase I ivuxolimab trial is reported in the paper. Intravenous ivuxolimab was administered to patients every 2 weeks at six dose levels: 0.01, 0.1, 0.3, 1.5, 3 and 10 mg/kg. Of the roughly 52 dose-escalation patients, hepatocellular carcinoma was present in about 20, melanoma in approximately 15, renal cell carcinoma in 9 and head and neck cancer in 9. Patients were allowed to have had prior anti-PD-1, anti-PD-L1 or anti-CTLA-4 therapy, and more than 35% of the dose-escalation patients had been treated with checkpoint inhibitors. Broader findings and caveats from the paper: Antigen specificity was not determined for the clonally expanded peripheral T cells. On average, CD8+ T cells showed more expanded clones than CD4+ T cells after ivuxolimab. In the 0.1-3.0 mg/kg groups, partial responders were among the patients with the lowest normalized peripheral clonal expansion, particularly in CD8+ T cells. Clonal expansion of both CD4+ and CD8+ blood T cells was observed from baseline to week 6 at doses 0.1 to 3.0 mg/kg. Low levels of normalized T-cell clonal expansion were also seen in some patients who did not respond.

To sequence the TCRbeta CDR3 region, genomic DNA was isolated from the sorted cells. The immunoSEQ Assay was used to sequence the TCRbeta CDR3 regions. What TCRdb holds here is the immuneACCESS table cut down to in-frame rearrangements. Part of the clones is not present; checked against another copy, under half of the missing clones reflect an unresolved V gene, and the others are unexplained. Within this sample are 55,000 to 65,000 clones, with about 90% of them counted one time only. The biggest ten clones account for around 0.38% of the sample. Trimming takes 1 base from V and 6 bases from J, and the germline ends sit 10 bases apart. The cysteine opens and the phenylalanine closes a CDR3 of 13 amino acids. The CDR3 DNA has 39 bases and is translated from base 1. Reading the germline V gene gives CDR1 SGHVS and CDR2 FNYEAQ. Patients with a history of autoimmune disease or receiving systemic immunosuppression were excluded from the trial. In every dose cohort, peripheral blood was drawn for TCR sequencing at baseline, cycle 4 day 1, and cycle 7 day 1. Samples were obtained from an open-label, multicenter, first-in-human phase I dose-escalation trial of ivuxolimab. The trial enrolled adults with locally advanced or metastatic head and neck squamous cell, hepatocellular, melanoma or renal cell carcinoma. Before TCR sequencing, CD4+ T cells and CD8+ T cells were sorted from peripheral blood as separate populations.

This clone was detected a few times. What antigen it recognizes has not been identified. No quality values exist for individual bases; no much larger clone is one base distant. The origin of this receptor is an adult with an advanced solid tumor such as melanoma, head and neck, liver or kidney cancer. Material: CD4+ or CD8+ T cells sorted from blood, obtained in a trial of the OX40 agonist ivuxolimab. The rearranged segments are TRBV7-6 and TRBJ2-7; the D gene cannot be resolved reliably. The DNA is TGTGCCAGCAGCTTAGGAGGAATCGGCGAGCAGTACTTC. This is translated as CASSLGGIGEQYF.